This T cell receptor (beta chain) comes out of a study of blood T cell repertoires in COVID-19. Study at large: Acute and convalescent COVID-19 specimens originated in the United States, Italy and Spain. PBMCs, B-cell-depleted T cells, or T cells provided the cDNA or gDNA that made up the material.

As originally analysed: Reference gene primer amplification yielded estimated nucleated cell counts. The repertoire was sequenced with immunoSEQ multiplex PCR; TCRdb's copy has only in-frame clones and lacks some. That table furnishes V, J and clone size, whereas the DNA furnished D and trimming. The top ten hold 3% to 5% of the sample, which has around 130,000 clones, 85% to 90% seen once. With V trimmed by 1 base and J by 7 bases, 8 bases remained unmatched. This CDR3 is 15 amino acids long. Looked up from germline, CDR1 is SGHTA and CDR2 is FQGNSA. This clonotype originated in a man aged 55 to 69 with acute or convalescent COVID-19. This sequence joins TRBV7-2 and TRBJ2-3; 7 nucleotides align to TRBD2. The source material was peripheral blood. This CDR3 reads CASSLGLGEGNTQYF. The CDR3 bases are TGTGCCAGCAGCTTAGGACTAGGGGAGGGTAATACGCAGTATTTT.